This passage covers 23 T cell receptor beta chains from one sample sequenced in a study of PD-1 blockade in classical Hodgkin lymphoma. Indicated time point: cycle 4 day 1 (C4D1), after less than 7 weeks of nivolumab. Relapses following autologous stem cell transplantation were seen in all patients, with brentuximab vedotin exposure varying. Produced via immunoSEQ multiplex PCR; TCRdb's table is partial and in-frame only. The sample includes roughly 21,000 clones, about 85% of them seen just once. The sequencing here drew on peripheral blood mononuclear cells (PBMCs), taken before the fourth cycle of nivolumab. The receptors derive from a human donor with classical Hodgkin lymphoma.

The gene calls are TRBV15 and TRBJ2-5; D perhaps matches TRBD1 (5 bases). Germline V gene data show CDR1 as LNHNV and CDR2 as YYDKDF (reference sequence). There are 15 residues in the CDR3. The germline V and J ends were trimmed by 0 bases and 4 bases, with 12 bases remaining between them. CDR3 protein: CATSRDRGQGETQYF. CDR3 coding DNA: TGTGCCACCAGCAGAGATCGTGGTCAGGGAGAGACCCAGTACTTC.

The chain joins TRBV7-9 to TRBJ2-2; the D is unclear. The germline CDR1 and CDR2 sequences are SEHNR and FQNEAQ (reference sequence). Trimming took off 1 base at V and 6 bases at J, with 3 bases between the two ends. The CDR3 runs to 12 residues. The CDR3 sequence: CASSLDSGELFF. The CDR3 nucleotides are TGTGCCAGCAGCTTAGATTCCGGGGAGCTGTTTTTT.

CDR3 sequence reads: CASSLASGPQGGYTF. The CDR3 DNA is TGTGCCAGCTCACTCGCTTCCGGGCCCCAGGGTGGCTACACCTTC. The chain joins TRBV18 to TRBJ1-2; tentative D call: TRBD1 (5 bases). The CDR3 totals 15 residues. The V gene's germline CDR1 is KGHSH and CDR2 LQKENI. The germline V and J ends were trimmed by 4 bases and 7 bases, with 19 bases remaining between them. The full variable domain, its missing parts supplied by reference TRBV18 and TRBJ1-2, is NAGVMQNPRHLVRRRGQEARLRCSPMKGHSHVYWYRQLPEEGLKFMVYLQKENIIDESGMPKERFSAEFPKEGPSILRIQQVVRGDSAAYFCASSLASGPQGGYTFGSGTRLTVV.

The chain couples TRBV9 to TRBJ2-5, with 7 nucleotides matching TRBD2. In germline, CDR1 is SGDLS, CDR2 YYNGEE. The CDR3 totals 13 residues. V gave up 5 bases and J gave up 5 bases; unmatched junction bases: 6. Here the CDR3 reads CASSGGEGETQYF. The CDR3 DNA sequence: TGTGCCAGCAGTGGCGGGGAGGGGGAGACCCAGTACTTC.

The chain has TRBV19 and TRBJ1-1; 7 nucleotides match TRBD1. J gave up 0 bases and V 5 bases, and 6 bases lay outside the gene matches. The germline CDR1 and CDR2 sequences are LNHDA and SQIVND (reference sequence). This CDR3 comprises 15 residues. The CDR3 nucleotides read TGTGCCAGTAGTGTGGCAGGGGGGCTGAACACTGAAGCTTTCTTT. As protein: CASSVAGGLNTEAFF.

The chain has TRBV7-2 and TRBJ2-7, with 8 bases that match TRBD2. Trimming at V came to 5 bases and at J to 0 bases, leaving 9 bases not matched to a gene. Germline assignment: CDR1 SGHTA and CDR2 FQGNSA. There are 16 residues in the CDR3. The CDR3 bases are TGTGCCAGCAGCATCCGGGGGGGCTCGAGCTCCTACGAGCAGTACTTC. This sequence encodes CASSIRGGSSSYEQYF.

The V gene is TRBV6-1, the J gene TRBJ2-3; 8 nucleotides agree with TRBD2. CDR3 length equals 16 residues. Germline values: CDR1 MNHNS, CDR2 SASEGT. With 1 base clipped from V and 5 bases from J, the junction kept 8 bases outside the gene matches. The CDR3 here is CASSEGGSGERDTQYF. The CDR3 DNA sequence: TGTGCCAGCAGTGAAGGCGGTAGCGGGGAAAGAGATACGCAGTATTTT.

The table lists this clone with a few counts. The chain combines TRBV7-2 with TRBJ1-4; no firm D call. Germline V CDR1 and CDR2: SGHTA, FQGNSA. The CDR3 sequence is 16 residues long. Trimming pared 1 base from V and 8 bases from J, leaving 17 bases between. CDR3 bases: TGTGCCAGCAGCTTAGATTGGCGGCAGACTCACGAAAAACTGTTTTTT. Translated, it gives CASSLDWRQTHEKLFF.

The chain uses TRBV7-9 and TRBJ1-1, with D unresolved. Germline CDR1 and CDR2: SEHNR and FQNEAQ (reference sequence). The CDR3 consists of 17 residues. The V and J ends lost 1 base and 0 bases respectively, with 15 bases between them. CDR3 region: CASSLGLAPGLNTEAFF. CDR3 coding DNA: TGTGCCAGCAGCTTAGGATTGGCGCCCGGACTGAACACTGAAGCTTTCTTT.

A few counts support this clone. The CDR3 loop is CASSKDSVLIYQETQYF. DNA for the CDR3: TGTGCCAGCAGTAAAGACAGCGTCTTGATTTATCAAGAGACCCAGTACTTC. J is TRBJ2-5 and V is TRBV11-2; possible D gene TRBD1, 5 bases. The V end lost 6 bases, the J end lost 2 bases, and 22 bases lay between the germline ends. This CDR3 spans 17 amino acids. The germline gives CDR1 SGHAT, CDR2 FQNNGV.

The chain is built from TRBV28 and TRBJ2-3; 7 bases fit TRBD1. Trimming took 0 bases from V and 3 from J; bases not matched to a gene: 9. The germline CDR1 and CDR2 sequences are MDHEN and SYDVKM. The CDR3 is made up of 17 amino acids. The CDR3 DNA reads as TGTGCCAGCAGTTTATGGGTTGGGACAGTCACAACAGATACGCAGTATTTT. This translates into CASSLWVGTVTTDTQYF.

The V gene is TRBV5-5, the J gene TRBJ2-5; D gene unclear. The CDR3 loop spans 14 amino acids. Deletions cut 3 bases from V and 1 base from J, with 10 bases between. Per germline, CDR1 SGHKS and CDR2 YYEKEE (reference sequence). CDR3 amino acids: CASSSSASQETQYF. The CDR3 DNA reads as TGTGCCAGCAGCTCCAGTGCCAGCCAAGAGACCCAGTACTTC.

The J gene is TRBJ1-1, the V gene TRBV9; D call uncertain. The V gene lost 3 bases and the J gene lost 7 bases, with 10 bases spanning the gap. This CDR3 spans 12 amino acids. CDR1 is SGDLS, CDR2 YYNGEE, per germline. The CDR3 is CASSAAGSEAFF. CDR3 DNA: TGTGCCAGCAGCGCCGCGGGGAGTGAAGCTTTCTTT. The entire variable domain, with the rest obtained from reference TRBV9 and TRBJ1-1, is as follows: DSGVTQTPKHLITATGQRVTLRCSPRSGDLSVYWYQQSLDQGLQFLIQYYNGEERAKGNILERFSAQQFPDLHSELNLSSLELGDSALYFCASSAAGSEAFFGQGTRLTVV.

The V gene is TRBV11-2, the J gene TRBJ2-4; TRBD1 matches at 7 bases. The V gene's germline CDR1 is SGHAT and CDR2 FQNNGV. The CDR3 has 15 residues. J gave up 3 bases and V 5 bases, and 7 bases lay outside the gene matches. The CDR3 region has the DNA TGTGCCAGCAGCCCGCCCGGGACAGTCAAAAACATTCAGTACTTC. Translation: CASSPPGTVKNIQYF.

The rearrangement links TRBV7-9 to TRBJ1-2, with 8 bases aligning to TRBD1. The CDR3 length is 14 residues. Germline-derived CDR1 and CDR2 are SEHNR and FQNEAQ (reference sequence). V lost 5 bases and J lost 4; bases outside the gene matches: 6. The CDR3 here is CASSPTGGSYGYTF. The CDR3, as DNA: TGTGCCAGCAGCCCCACAGGGGGAAGCTATGGCTACACCTTC.

The chain joins TRBV10-3 to TRBJ2-7, with D possibly matching TRBD2 (6 bases). Germline CDR1 reads ENHRY; CDR2 reads SYGVKD. This CDR3 region has 12 residues. The ends were cut back, 4 bases at V and 5 bases at J, with 9 bases in the middle. This CDR3 is CAISGTINEQYF. The DNA of the CDR3 is TGTGCCATCAGTGGGACTATCAACGAGCAGTACTTC.

The chain joins TRBV14 to TRBJ2-6; 9 positions agree with TRBD2. The CDR3 has 22 amino acids. Germline V gene lookup returns CDR1 SGHDN and CDR2 FVKESK. Germline trimming cut 2 bases from V and 2 bases from J; bases unmatched to any gene: 19. The CDR3 DNA is TGTGCCAGCAGCCAACGCCCGAACCTCGGGACTAGCTCAGAGACTGGGGCCAACGTCCTGACTTTC. It encodes CASSQRPNLGTSSETGANVLTF.

The chain links TRBV2 to TRBJ2-6; 8 bases match TRBD1. Losses at the gene ends were 6 bases for V and 7 bases for J; bases not matched to a gene: 5. CDR1 is SNHLY and CDR2 is FYNNEI in the germline V gene. CDR3 size: 14 residues. As DNA, the CDR3 is TGTGCCAGCAGGGACAGGGCTGTAGCCAACGTCCTGACTTTC. As protein: CASRDRAVANVLTF. Drawing the rest from reference TRBV2 and TRBJ2-6, the complete variable domain is EPEVTQTPSHQVTQMGQEVILRCVPISNHLYFYWYRQILGQKVEFLVSFYNNEISEKSEIFDDQFSVERPDGSNFTLKIRSTKLEDSAMYFCASRDRAVANVLTFGAGSRLTVL.

This sequence joins TRBV7-2 and TRBJ1-5; D gene ambiguous. Between the trimmed V and J ends, which lost 4 bases and 5 bases, there was a span of 15 bases. CDR1 is SGHTA and CDR2 is FQGNSA in the germline V gene. The CDR3 is 15 residues long. CDR3 coding DNA: TGTGCCAGCAGCTCCGATTCCGGAGGGTATCAGCCCCAGCATTTT. It codes for CASSSDSGGYQPQHF. Together with reference TRBV7-2 and TRBJ1-5, the CDR3 gives the full variable domain: GAGVSQSPSNKVTEKGKDVELRCDPISGHTALYWYRQSLGQGLEFLIYFQGNSAPDKSGLPSDRFSAERTGGSVSTLTIQRTQQEDSAVYLCASSSDSGGYQPQHFGDGTRLSIL.

V and J are TRBV2 and TRBJ1-2; 9 positions agree with TRBD1. Trimming cost V 5 bases and J 4 bases; bases outside gene matches: 5. CDR1 and CDR2 (germline): SNHLY, FYNNEI. CDR3 length: 14 amino acids. The chain's CDR3 is CASSYGQGIYGYTF. The CDR3 coding sequence is TGTGCCAGCAGTTACGGACAGGGGATCTATGGCTACACCTTC.

The V call is TRBV7-6, the J call TRBJ2-1, with a possible D match to TRBD2 (5 bases). Deletions cut 5 bases from V and 7 bases from J, with 12 bases between. The CDR3 is 13 residues long. Germline CDR1 SGHVS, CDR2 FNYEAQ. The CDR3 DNA is TGTGCCAGCAGCCCCAATAGCGTGAATGAGCAGTTCTTC. Protein product: CASSPNSVNEQFF.

The chain joins TRBV27 to TRBJ2-2; a weak D match, TRBD1 (6 bases). V was shortened by 2 bases and J by 8 bases, with 18 bases between the two germline ends. Germline CDR1 MNHEY, CDR2 SMNVEV (reference sequence). There are 16 residues in the CDR3. CDR3 coding DNA: TGTGCCAGCAGTTTAAGCCAGGGGTACAGTTTGGGGGAGCTGTTTTTT. Its translation: CASSLSQGYSLGELFF.

This chain uses TRBV11-2 with TRBJ2-7; 8 nucleotides agree with TRBD2. V was clipped by 1 base and J by 4 bases; unmatched bases: 6. Per the germline V gene, CDR1 is SGHAT and CDR2 is FQNNGV. CDR3 length equals 15 residues. For the CDR3, the DNA is TGTGCCAGCAGCTTAGGGCCCGGGAGGGAGTACGAGCAGTACTTC. Protein sequence: CASSLGPGREYEQYF.